These 2 T cell receptor beta chains were all obtained from the same sample, sequenced in a study of CD8 T cells in ankylosing spondylitis. TCRdb re-called the 5' RACE reads through MiXCR, storing one row per CDR3 protein. The sample consists of some 250,000 distinct CDR3 sequences, around 7.8% of them appearing once. Sequencing was performed on blood, either unsorted or a sorted T cell fraction (not recorded which). These receptors were taken from a male donor with ankylosing spondylitis or in good health (not recorded which).

This clonotype occurred many times. V and J are TRBV6-1 and TRBJ2-1, with D perhaps assigned TRBD1 or TRBD2 (6 bases each). V was pared by 9 bases and J by 2 bases, with 23 bases between. Germline loops: CDR1 MNHNS, CDR2 SASEGT. CDR3 length: 17 amino acids. The CDR3 sequence is CASEGGGGLETYNEQFF. The CDR3 bases are TGTGCCAGTGAGGGGGGAGGAGGGTTGGAAACCTACAATGAGCAGTTCTTC.

There are many counts of this clonotype. J is TRBJ1-2 and V is TRBV12-3 or TRBV12-4; maybe TRBD1 (6 bases). Between the trimmed V and J ends, which lost 7 bases and 5 bases, there was a span of 14 bases. The CDR3 has 13 residues. CDR3 nucleotides: TGTGCCAGCACCCCATCGGGGGCATATGGCTACACCTTC. Protein: CASTPSGAYGYTF.